These 13 T cell receptor beta chains originate from one sample sequenced in a study of T cell changes during pregnancy in multiple sclerosis. Assay used: immunoSEQ multiplex PCR; TCRdb lists only in-frame clones, some missing. The repertoire has fewer than 35,000 clones, over 80% of them found once; the top ten carry about 3%. Sequenced here: CD4+ T cells from peripheral blood mononuclear cells, sampled in the third trimester of pregnancy. These receptors all come from a female donor in good health, enrolled as a control in a pregnancy study.

This rearrangement joins TRBV19 to TRBJ2-1; TRBD2 agrees at 7 bases. Per germline, CDR1 LNHDA and CDR2 SQIVND (reference sequence). The CDR3 sequence is 17 residues long. The trim removed 5 bases at V and 4 bases at J, leaving 14 bases unmatched. Here the CDR3 DNA reads TGTGCCAGTAGTCGGGCGGAGACTAGCAGGGTATACAATGAGCAGTTCTTC. Translation gives CASSRAETSRVYNEQFF. Using reference TRBV19 and TRBJ2-1 for the parts outside the CDR3, the full variable domain is DGGITQSPKYLFRKEGQNVTLSCEQNLNHDAMYWYRQDPGQGLRLIYYSQIVNDFQKGDIAEGYSVSREKKESFPLTVTSAQKNPTAFYLCASSRAETSRVYNEQFFGPGTRLTVL.

The chain couples TRBV5-1 to TRBJ2-7; TRBD2 agrees at 10 bases. Looked up from germline, CDR1 is SGHRS and CDR2 is YFSETQ. There are 16 residues in the CDR3. The junction had 5 bases not matched to a gene; V was cut back by 0 bases and J by 2 bases. CDR3 coding DNA: TGCGCCAGCAGCTTGGACTGGACTAGCGGAGCCTACGAGCAGTACTTC. Its translation is CASSLDWTSGAYEQYF.

V and J are TRBV5-6 and TRBJ1-5, with 8 bases lining up with TRBD1. The CDR3 runs to 18 residues. Germline V lookup: CDR1 SGHDT, CDR2 YYEEEE. Unmatched junction bases numbered 11, after V lost 1 base and J lost 2 bases. CDR3 in DNA: TGTGCCAGCAGCTTGTGGAGACAGGGGCCCGGGGGCAATCAGCCCCAGCATTTT. This translates into CASSLWRQGPGGNQPQHF.

The V and J genes are TRBV4-1 and TRBJ2-5, with D perhaps matching TRBD2 (6 bases). The germline V and J ends were trimmed by 6 bases and 5 bases, with 16 bases remaining between them. The CDR3 has 14 residues. Germline V gene data show CDR1 as MGHRA and CDR2 as YSYEKL. CDR3 sequence reads: CASRLRAGTETQYF. DNA for the CDR3: TGCGCCAGCAGGCTAAGGGCGGGGACGGAGACCCAGTACTTC.

The chain has TRBV7-3 and TRBJ2-3; the match to TRBD2 covers 9 bases. The V segment lost 5 bases and the J segment 3 bases; nucleotides outside the gene matches: 6. The CDR3 spans 15 residues. Germline V gene data show CDR1 as SGHTA and CDR2 as FQGTGA. CDR3 region: CASSNLAGRTDTQYF. The CDR3 nucleotides read TGTGCCAGCAGCAACCTAGCGGGAAGGACAGATACGCAGTATTTT.

This chain uses TRBV5-1 with TRBJ2-3; TRBD2 matches at 11 bases. CDR3 length: 17 amino acids. CDR1 is SGHRS and CDR2 is YFSETQ in the germline V gene. The junction had 5 bases not matched to a gene; V was cut back by 0 bases and J by 2 bases. The CDR3 loop is CASSLGALAGATDTQYF. CDR3 bases: TGCGCCAGCAGCTTGGGAGCACTAGCGGGAGCCACAGATACGCAGTATTTT.

The chain carries TRBV7-2 and TRBJ1-5, with TRBD1 as a possible D gene (5 bases). Germline CDR1 SGHTA, CDR2 FQGNSA. The CDR3 contains 15 residues. Between the trimmed V and J ends, which lost 3 bases and 1 base, there was a span of 10 bases. DNA of the CDR3: TGTGCCAGCAGCTTGACAGAACTGAGCAATCAGCCCCAGCATTTT. Translation: CASSLTELSNQPQHF.

The V call is TRBV4-1, the J call TRBJ2-7; D is perhaps TRBD1 (6 bases). Germline values: CDR1 MGHRA, CDR2 YSYEKL. The CDR3 contains 15 residues. The ends were cut back, 0 bases at V and 0 bases at J, with 9 bases in the middle. The CDR3 protein is CASSQEGTHSYEQYF. CDR3 DNA: TGCGCCAGCAGCCAAGAGGGGACACACTCCTACGAGCAGTACTTC.

In DNA form, the CDR3 reads TGTGCCAGCGTGATGGCCAGGGGCTACGAGCAGTACTTC. The encoded protein is CASVMARGYEQYF. The V gene is TRBV6-1, the J gene TRBJ2-7; a weak D match, TRBD1 (6 bases). The ends were cut back, 8 bases at V and 3 bases at J, with 14 bases in the middle. CDR3 size: 13 residues. CDR1 is MNHNS and CDR2 is SASEGT in the germline V gene.

This chain uses TRBV18 with TRBJ2-3; D is uncertain. The CDR3 has 11 residues. Trimming left V 3 bases short and J 5 bases short, with 3 bases between. CDR1 and CDR2 (germline): KGHSH, LQKENI. In DNA, the CDR3 is TGTGCCAGCTCACCCCAAGATACGCAGTATTTT. Protein product: CASSPQDTQYF.

The CDR3 region has the DNA TGTGCCAGCAGGGCAGATAATCAGCCCCAGCATTTT. Its translation: CASRADNQPQHF. The genes are TRBV6-6 and TRBJ1-5; no clear D. V lost 6 bases to trimming and J lost 4 bases, with 7 bases between them. The CDR3 consists of 12 residues. Germline assignment: CDR1 MNHNY and CDR2 SVGAGI (reference sequence).

This CDR3 reads CASSHDSQETQYF. CDR3 DNA: TGTGCCAGCAGCCACGACAGCCAAGAGACCCAGTACTTC. J is TRBJ2-5 and V is TRBV11-3; tentatively, D is TRBD1 (5 bases). Trimming left V 5 bases short and J 1 base short, with 8 bases between. This CDR3 is built from 13 residues. Looked up from germline, CDR1 is SGHNT and CDR2 is YENEEA.

The genes are TRBV9 and TRBJ1-3; 8 bases are shared with TRBD1. The V and J ends lost 0 bases and 0 bases, in that order; junction bases with no gene match: 8. CDR1 SGDLS and CDR2 YYNGEE come from the germline V gene. The CDR3 loop spans 18 amino acids. CDR3 region: CASSVGPPQGASGNTIYF. DNA of the CDR3: TGTGCCAGCAGCGTAGGCCCACCCCAGGGGGCCTCTGGAAACACCATATATTTT.